The 14 T cell receptor beta chains below all came from one sample that was sequenced in a study of beta chain features in type 1 diabetes. Study-level results: Shorter TCRB CDR3s, moderately but significantly so, marked every one of the four CD4+ subsets in Type 1 diabetes patients.

The antigens of these receptors remain unknown. Since all of the isolated RNA was reverse transcribed, expressed TCRB transcripts were what got sequenced. Libraries were prepared by immunoSEQ multiplex PCR; TCRdb keeps only in-frame clonotypes and omits some of them. The sample lists roughly 150,000 clones, roughly 60% occurring once. The sample taken for sequencing was naive CD4+ T cells from blood. The receptors come from a man aged 25 to 40 with type 1 diabetes.

The V and J genes are TRBV5-1 and TRBJ1-1; 8 positions match TRBD1. The CDR3 runs 15 residues. Germline V lookup: CDR1 SGHRS, CDR2 YFSETQ. V was clipped by 0 bases and J by 4 bases; unmatched bases: 5. CDR3 protein: CASSLELTGGTEAFF. CDR3 nucleotides: TGCGCCAGCAGCTTGGAACTAACAGGGGGCACTGAAGCTTTCTTT.

The gene calls are TRBV7-9 and TRBJ2-5, with D possibly TRBD2 on 5 matching bases. Germline CDR1 is SEHNR and CDR2 is FQNEAQ (reference sequence). The CDR3 totals 14 residues. V dropped 6 bases and J dropped 4 bases, with 15 bases sitting between them. The CDR3 spells CASSGIVAGETQYF. In DNA, the CDR3 is TGTGCCAGCAGTGGTATTGTCGCGGGAGAGACCCAGTACTTC.

Concerning this clone: The junction departs from the called germline gene at one end, perhaps through a read error. The J gene is TRBJ2-2, the V gene TRBV4-1; 7 bases agree with TRBD1. This CDR3 is 16 amino acids long. The germline gives CDR1 MGHRA, CDR2 YSYEKL. CDR3 protein: CASSEERGRNTGELFF. The CDR3 DNA sequence: TGCGCCAGCAGCGAAGAAAGGGGGCGTAATACCGGGGAGCTGTTTTTT.

This rearrangement joins TRBV7-2 to TRBJ2-2; D is unclear. From germline, CDR1 is SGHTA and CDR2 FQGNSA. Trimming cost V 3 bases and J 0 bases, with 8 bases left between them. CDR3 length: 15 amino acids. CDR3 region: CASSFVAPNTGELFF. The CDR3 DNA reads TGTGCCAGCAGCTTCGTAGCCCCGAACACCGGGGAGCTGTTTTTT.

This clone was observed a handful of times. The J gene is TRBJ2-3, the V gene TRBV15; tentative D call: TRBD1 (6 bases). This CDR3 is 14 amino acids long. Trimming removed 1 base at V and 2 bases at J, with 7 bases between. Looked up from germline, CDR1 is LNHNV and CDR2 is YYDKDF (reference sequence). For the CDR3, the DNA is TGTGCCACCAGCAGAGGGGACAACACAGATACGCAGTATTTT. Its translation: CATSRGDNTDTQYF.

The chain carries TRBV30 and TRBJ2-7; 7 positions match TRBD1. The CDR3 is made up of 13 amino acids. Trimming removed 3 bases from V and 1 base from J; junction bases left unmatched: 3. Germline V CDR1 and CDR2: GTSNPN, SVGIG (reference sequence). The CDR3: CAWSWDRSYEQYF. The CDR3 DNA sequence: TGTGCCTGGAGCTGGGACAGATCCTACGAGCAGTACTTC. Full variable domain (remainder filled in from reference TRBV30 and TRBJ2-7): SQTIHQWPATLVQPVGSPLSLECTVEGTSNPNLYWYRQAAGRGLQLLFYSVGIGQISSEVPQNLSASRPQDRQFILSSKKLLLSDSGFYLCAWSWDRSYEQYFGPGTRLTVT.

CDR3 sequence reads: CSYRSFSGRNEQFF. The CDR3 region has the DNA TGCAGCTACCGTTCGTTTAGCGGGAGGAATGAGCAGTTCTTC. V and J are TRBV29-1 and TRBJ2-1, with 10 positions matching TRBD2. After removal of 8 bases from V and 7 bases from J, the junction contained 11 bases not matched to a gene. This CDR3 has 14 residues. Per the germline V gene, CDR1 is SQVTM and CDR2 is ANQGSEA.

A note on this clone: Other nucleotide sequences from this sample produce the same CDR3. The rearrangement links TRBV28 to TRBJ2-7; possibly TRBD1 for D (5 bases). V shed 4 bases and J shed 2 bases, with 9 bases lying between them. The CDR3 is 13 amino acids. CDR1 is MDHEN, CDR2 SYDVKM, per germline. The CDR3: CASSSTETYEQYF. Written as DNA, the CDR3 is TGTGCCAGCAGTTCGACAGAGACCTACGAGCAGTACTTC.

The genes are TRBV10-3 and TRBJ1-5; D unresolved. CDR1 ENHRY and CDR2 SYGVKD come from the germline V gene. Trimming cost V 2 bases and J 10 bases, with 12 bases left between them. This CDR3 contains 13 residues. In nucleotides, the CDR3 is TGTGCCATCAGTGAGGGAGAGCATGGACCCCAGCATTTT. Protein: CAISEGEHGPQHF.

The chain is built from TRBV19 and TRBJ2-2; 9 bases map to TRBD1. Looked up from germline, CDR1 is LNHDA and CDR2 is SQIVND (reference sequence). V was clipped by 4 bases and J by 5 bases; unmatched bases: 5. The CDR3 is 15 amino acids. Written as DNA, the CDR3 is TGTGCCAGTAGTAGGGGACAGGGATCAACCGGGGAGCTGTTTTTT. Translating it yields CASSRGQGSTGELFF. The full variable domain, its missing parts supplied by reference TRBV19 and TRBJ2-2, is DGGITQSPKYLFRKEGQNVTLSCEQNLNHDAMYWYRQDPGQGLRLIYYSQIVNDFQKGDIAEGYSVSREKKESFPLTVTSAQKNPTAFYLCASSRGQGSTGELFFGEGSRLTVL.

This clone occurred a few times. V and J are TRBV28 and TRBJ1-5; no reliable D call. The length of the CDR3 is 12 residues. V was cut by 4 bases and J by 6 bases, with 7 bases left in between. CDR1 is MDHEN and CDR2 is SYDVKM in the germline V gene. The CDR3 spells CASSSRVQPQHF. Here the CDR3 DNA reads TGTGCCAGCAGTTCCAGAGTTCAGCCCCAGCATTTT.

In this sample, this clone turned up a few times. The chain combines TRBV15 with TRBJ2-7; TRBD1 agrees at 12 bases. Germline CDR1 and CDR2: LNHNV and YYDKDF (reference sequence). The ends lost 3 bases at V and 5 bases at J; junction bases unmatched: 2. The CDR3 covers 14 residues. CDR3 in DNA: TGTGCCACCAGCAGGGGACAGGGGGCCAACGAGCAGTACTTC. Translated, it gives CATSRGQGANEQYF.

CDR3 residues: CASCRDRGTNTEAFF. The CDR3 DNA reads TGTGCCAGCTGCCGGGACAGGGGGACGAACACTGAAGCTTTCTTT. This chain links TRBV19 with TRBJ1-1, with 11 positions matching TRBD1. V shed 9 bases, J shed 1 base, and the junction held 7 bases outside the gene matches. Germline lookup yields CDR1 LNHDA and CDR2 SQIVND (reference sequence). This CDR3 is built from 15 residues.

The genes are TRBV29-1 and TRBJ2-5, with D tentatively TRBD2 (5 bases). The J call may be incorrect, as the DNA end agrees better with TRBJ2-7. The CDR3 consists of 12 residues. Germline V CDR1 and CDR2: SQVTM, ANQGSEA. The CDR3: CSVVDGTYEQYF. CDR3 nucleotide sequence: TGCAGCGTTGTGGACGGGACCTACGAGCAGTACTTC.